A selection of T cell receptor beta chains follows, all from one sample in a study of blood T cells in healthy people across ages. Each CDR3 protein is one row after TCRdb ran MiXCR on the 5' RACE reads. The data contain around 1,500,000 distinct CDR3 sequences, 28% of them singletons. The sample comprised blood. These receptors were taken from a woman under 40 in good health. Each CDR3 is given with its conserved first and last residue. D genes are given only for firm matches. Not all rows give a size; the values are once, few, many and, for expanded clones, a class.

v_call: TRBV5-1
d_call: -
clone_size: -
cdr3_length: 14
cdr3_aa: CASSLAGRENIQYF

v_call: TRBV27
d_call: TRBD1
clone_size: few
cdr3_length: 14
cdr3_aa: CASSFRGQGETQYF

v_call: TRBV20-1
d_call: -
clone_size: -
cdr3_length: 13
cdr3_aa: CSAMEESNQPQHF

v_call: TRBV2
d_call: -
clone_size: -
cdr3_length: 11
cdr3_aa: CASIRTHEQFF

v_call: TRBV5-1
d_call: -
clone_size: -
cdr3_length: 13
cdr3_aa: CASSWDGESGYTF

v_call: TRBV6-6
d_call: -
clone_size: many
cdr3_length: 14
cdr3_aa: CASRGFGTSYEQYF

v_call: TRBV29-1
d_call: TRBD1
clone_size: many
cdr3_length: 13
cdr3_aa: CSVLGQGWTEAFF

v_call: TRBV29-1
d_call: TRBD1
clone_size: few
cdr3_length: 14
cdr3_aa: CSVEVPRQGREQYF

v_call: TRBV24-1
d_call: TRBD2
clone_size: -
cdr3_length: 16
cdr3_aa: CATSDPTSDSYNEQFF

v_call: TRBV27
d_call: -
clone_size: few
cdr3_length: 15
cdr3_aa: CASSLSGPGYNEQFF

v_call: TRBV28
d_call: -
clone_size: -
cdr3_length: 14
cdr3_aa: CASSLGMKRYGCTF

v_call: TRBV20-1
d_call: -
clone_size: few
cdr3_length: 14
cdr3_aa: CSAHAGQNNYEQYF

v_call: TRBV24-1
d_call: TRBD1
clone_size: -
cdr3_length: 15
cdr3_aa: CATSDLGQGSTEAFF